This TCR beta chain was recorded in a study of shared clonotypes between healthy human individuals. Study overall: Serving as donors were a couple of women and a few men, whose ages spanned 18 to 49. General observations from the study: How much donors shared clonotypes was expected to be affected by sequencing depth.

The CDR3 loop spans 15 amino acids. Germline V CDR1 and CDR2: LNHDA, SQIVND (reference sequence). Trimming removed 3 bases from V and 13 bases from J; junction bases left unmatched: 10. Profiling relied on immunoSEQ multiplex PCR, and the TCRdb table lists in-frame clones only, not all of them. The sample lists about 2.4 million clones, approximately 94% seen once, with about 0.13% in the top ten. Remarks on this clone: Its antigen is unidentified.

The sample taken for sequencing was naive CD4+ T cells sorted from blood. The subset here: CD45RA+ positively selected. V usage is TRBV19 and J usage is TRBJ2-1; 12 bases agree with TRBD2. This sequence was found in a man between 18 and 35 years old in good health. CDR3 region: CASSIGWTSGNFQFF. As DNA, the CDR3 is TGTGCCAGTAGTATCGGGTGGACTAGCGGGAACTTCCAGTTCTTC.